The 2 T cell receptor beta chains below all came from one sample that was sequenced in a study of glioma-infiltrating T cells. Using RNA template, CDR3s of TCR alpha and beta were amplified with iRepertoire arm-PCR. A single record per CDR3 protein comes from TCRdb applying MiXCR to the multiplex PCR reads. The sample records 300,000 to 400,000 distinct CDR3 sequences, 41% being singletons. Sequenced sample: glioma tissue, nonneoplastic brain tissue, or PBMCs (not recorded which). These receptors came from a human donor with low-grade glioma or glioblastoma, undergoing nonglioma brain surgery, or in good health (not recorded which).

Concerning this clonotype itself: Lacking the conserved final phenylalanine or tryptophan, this CDR3 likely reflects a read error. The rearrangement uses TRBV20-1 and TRBJ1-2, with 7 nucleotides matching TRBD1. V gave up 1 base and J gave up 3 bases; unmatched junction bases: 8. The CDR3 runs 15 residues. Germline CDR1 is DFQATT and CDR2 is SNEGSKA (reference sequence). This chain's CDR3 is CSARANRDRHYGYTL. CDR3 nucleotides: TGCAGTGCTAGAGCAAACCGGGACAGACACTATGGCTACACCCTC.

CDR3 DNA: TGTGCCAGCAGCTTATCGTCCGGGACAGGGGATGAAAAACTGTTTTTT. As protein: CASSLSSGTGDEKLFF. V gene TRBV7-9 combines with J gene TRBJ1-4; 10 bases line up with TRBD1. V shed 2 bases, J shed 6 bases, and the junction held 6 bases outside the gene matches. The CDR3 has 16 residues. Germline loops: CDR1 SEHNR, CDR2 FQNEAQ (reference sequence).